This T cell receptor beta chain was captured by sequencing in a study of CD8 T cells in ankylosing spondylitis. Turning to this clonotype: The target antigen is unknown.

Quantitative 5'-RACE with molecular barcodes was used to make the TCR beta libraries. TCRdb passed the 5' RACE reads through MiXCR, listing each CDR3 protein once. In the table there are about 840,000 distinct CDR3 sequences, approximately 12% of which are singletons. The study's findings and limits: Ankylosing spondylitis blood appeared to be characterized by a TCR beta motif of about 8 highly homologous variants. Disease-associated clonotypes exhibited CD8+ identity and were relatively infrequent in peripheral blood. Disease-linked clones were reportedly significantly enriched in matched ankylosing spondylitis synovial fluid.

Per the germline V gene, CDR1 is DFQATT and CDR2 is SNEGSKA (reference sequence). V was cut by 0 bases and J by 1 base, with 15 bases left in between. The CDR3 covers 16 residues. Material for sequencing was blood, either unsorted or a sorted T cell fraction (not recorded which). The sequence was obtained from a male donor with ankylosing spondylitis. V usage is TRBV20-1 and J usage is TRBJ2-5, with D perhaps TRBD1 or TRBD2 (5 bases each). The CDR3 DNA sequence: TGCAGTGCTAGAGATAACGGGGCGGCAGTCCAAGAGACCCAGTACTTC. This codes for CSARDNGAAVQETQYF.